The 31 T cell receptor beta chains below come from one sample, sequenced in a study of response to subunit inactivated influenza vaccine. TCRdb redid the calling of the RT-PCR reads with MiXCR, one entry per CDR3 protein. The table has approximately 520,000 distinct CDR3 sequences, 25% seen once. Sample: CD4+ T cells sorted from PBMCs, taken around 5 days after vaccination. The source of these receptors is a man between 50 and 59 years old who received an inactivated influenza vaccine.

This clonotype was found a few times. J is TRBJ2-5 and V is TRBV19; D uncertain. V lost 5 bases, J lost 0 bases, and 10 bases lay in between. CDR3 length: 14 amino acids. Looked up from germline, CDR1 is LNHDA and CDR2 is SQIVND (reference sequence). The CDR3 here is CASSPMAYQETQYF. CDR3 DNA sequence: TGTGCCAGTAGTCCGATGGCGTACCAAGAGACCCAGTACTTC.

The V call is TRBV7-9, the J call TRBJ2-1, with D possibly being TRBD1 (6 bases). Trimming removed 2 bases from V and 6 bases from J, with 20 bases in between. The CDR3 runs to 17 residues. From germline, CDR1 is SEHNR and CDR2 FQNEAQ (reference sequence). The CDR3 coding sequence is TGTGCCAGCAGCTTAATCCCGGGACAAGTTACTGGCAATGAGCAGTTCTTC. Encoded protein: CASSLIPGQVTGNEQFF.

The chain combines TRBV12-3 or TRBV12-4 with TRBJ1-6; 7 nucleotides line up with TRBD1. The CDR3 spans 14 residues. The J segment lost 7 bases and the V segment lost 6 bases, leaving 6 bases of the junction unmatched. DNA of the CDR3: TGTGCCAGCAGGGGACAGATCGGAAATTCACCCCTCCACTTT. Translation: CASRGQIGNSPLHF.

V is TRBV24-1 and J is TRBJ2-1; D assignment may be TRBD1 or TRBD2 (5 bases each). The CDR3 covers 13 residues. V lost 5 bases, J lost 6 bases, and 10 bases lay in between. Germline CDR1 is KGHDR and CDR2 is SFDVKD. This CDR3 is CATSVSGANEQFF. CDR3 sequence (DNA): TGTGCCACCAGTGTTTCCGGGGCCAATGAGCAGTTCTTC.

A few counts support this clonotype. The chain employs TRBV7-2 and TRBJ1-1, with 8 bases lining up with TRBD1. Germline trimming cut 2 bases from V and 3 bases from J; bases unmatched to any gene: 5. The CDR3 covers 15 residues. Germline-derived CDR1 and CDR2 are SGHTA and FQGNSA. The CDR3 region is CASSLSGQGHTEAFF. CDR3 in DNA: TGTGCCAGCAGCTTATCCGGACAGGGCCACACTGAAGCTTTCTTT.

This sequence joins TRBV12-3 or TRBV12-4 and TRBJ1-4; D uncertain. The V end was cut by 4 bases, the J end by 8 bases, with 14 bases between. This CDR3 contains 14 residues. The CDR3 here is CASSSYRSGEKLFF. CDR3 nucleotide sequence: TGTGCCAGCAGTTCCTACCGGAGTGGGGAAAAACTGTTTTTT.

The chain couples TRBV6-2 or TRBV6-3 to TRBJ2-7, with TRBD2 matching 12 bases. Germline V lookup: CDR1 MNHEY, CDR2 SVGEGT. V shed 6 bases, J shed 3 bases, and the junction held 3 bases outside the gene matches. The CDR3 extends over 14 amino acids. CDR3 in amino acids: CASSETSGSYEQYF. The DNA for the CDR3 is TGTGCCAGCAGCGAGACTAGCGGGAGCTACGAGCAGTACTTC.

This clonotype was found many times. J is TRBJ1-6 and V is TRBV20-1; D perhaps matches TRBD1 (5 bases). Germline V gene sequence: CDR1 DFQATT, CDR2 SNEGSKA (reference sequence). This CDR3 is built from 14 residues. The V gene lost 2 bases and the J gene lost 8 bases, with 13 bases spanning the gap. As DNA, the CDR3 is TGCAGTGCTAGAAGACAGAACAGAGATTCACCCCTCCACTTT. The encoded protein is CSARRQNRDSPLHF.

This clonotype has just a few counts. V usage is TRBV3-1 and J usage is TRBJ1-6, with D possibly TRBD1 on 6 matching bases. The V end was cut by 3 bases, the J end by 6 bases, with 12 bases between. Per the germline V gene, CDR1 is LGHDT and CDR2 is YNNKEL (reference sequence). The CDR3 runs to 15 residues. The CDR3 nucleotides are TGTGCCAGCAGCCACACAGGGAAGTCTAATTCACCCCTCCACTTT. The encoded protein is CASSHTGKSNSPLHF.

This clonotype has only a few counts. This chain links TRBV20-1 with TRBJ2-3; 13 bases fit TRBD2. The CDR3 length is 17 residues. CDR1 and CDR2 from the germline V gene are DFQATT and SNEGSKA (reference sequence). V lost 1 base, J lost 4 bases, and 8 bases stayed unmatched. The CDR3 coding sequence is TGCAGTGCTAGAGTATACGGACTAGCGGGAGTCGCAGATACGCAGTATTTT. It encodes CSARVYGLAGVADTQYF.

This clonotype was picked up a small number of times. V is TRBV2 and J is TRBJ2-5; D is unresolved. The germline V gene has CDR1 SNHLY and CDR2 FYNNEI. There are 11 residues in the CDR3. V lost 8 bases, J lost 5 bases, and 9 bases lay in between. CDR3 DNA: TGTGCCAGCTTGACAACGGAGACCCAGTACTTC. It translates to CASLTTETQYF.

The CDR3 is CSAWTGSYEQYF. The CDR3 DNA reads TGCAGTGCCTGGACAGGATCCTACGAGCAGTACTTC. V gene TRBV20-1 combines with J gene TRBJ2-7; 7 bases fit TRBD1. CDR1 is DFQATT and CDR2 is SNEGSKA in the germline V gene (reference sequence). Trimming took 6 bases from V and 1 from J; bases not matched to a gene: 3. The CDR3 is 12 residues long.

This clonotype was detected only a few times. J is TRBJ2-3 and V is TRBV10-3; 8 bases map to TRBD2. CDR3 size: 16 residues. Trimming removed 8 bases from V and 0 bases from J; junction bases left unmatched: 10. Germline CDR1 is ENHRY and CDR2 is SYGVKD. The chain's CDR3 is CAISPRREGSTDTQYF. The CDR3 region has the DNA TGTGCCATCTCACCACGACGGGAGGGTAGCACAGATACGCAGTATTTT.

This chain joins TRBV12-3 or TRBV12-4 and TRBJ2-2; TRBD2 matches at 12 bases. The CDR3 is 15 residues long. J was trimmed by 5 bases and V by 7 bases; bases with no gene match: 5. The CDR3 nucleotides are TGTGCCAGCATTTCTAGCGGGGGGGCAACCGGGGAGCTGTTTTTT. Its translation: CASISSGGATGELFF.

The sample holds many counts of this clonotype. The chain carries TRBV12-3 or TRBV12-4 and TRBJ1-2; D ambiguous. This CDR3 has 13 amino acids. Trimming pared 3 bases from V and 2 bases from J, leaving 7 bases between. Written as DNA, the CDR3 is TGTGCCAGCAGTTTCTCAGCAAACTATGGCTACACCTTC. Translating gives CASSFSANYGYTF.

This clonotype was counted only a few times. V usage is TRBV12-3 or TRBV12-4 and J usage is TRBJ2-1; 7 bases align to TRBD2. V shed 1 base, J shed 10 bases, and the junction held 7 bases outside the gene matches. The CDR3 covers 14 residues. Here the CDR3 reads CASSLEVGRGEQFF. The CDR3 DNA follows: TGTGCCAGCAGTTTAGAAGTCGGGCGGGGGGAGCAGTTCTTC.

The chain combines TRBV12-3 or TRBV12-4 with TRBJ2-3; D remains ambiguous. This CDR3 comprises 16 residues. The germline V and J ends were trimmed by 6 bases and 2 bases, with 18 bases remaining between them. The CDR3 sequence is CASSRRSGTITDTQYF. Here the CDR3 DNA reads TGTGCCAGCAGCCGACGCTCAGGCACCATCACAGATACGCAGTATTTT.

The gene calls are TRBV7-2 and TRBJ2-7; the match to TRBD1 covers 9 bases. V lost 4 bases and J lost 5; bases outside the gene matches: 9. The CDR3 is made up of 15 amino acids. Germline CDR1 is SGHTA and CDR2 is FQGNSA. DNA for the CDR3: TGTGCCAGCAGCTCGGGACAGGGCTGGCATAACGAGCAGTACTTC. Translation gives CASSSGQGWHNEQYF.

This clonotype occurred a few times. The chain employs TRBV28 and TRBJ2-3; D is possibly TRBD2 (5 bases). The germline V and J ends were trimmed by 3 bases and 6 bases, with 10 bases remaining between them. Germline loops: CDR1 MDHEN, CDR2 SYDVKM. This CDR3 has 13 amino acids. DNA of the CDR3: TGTGCCAGCAGTTTCTCTAGCCCCGATACGCAGTATTTT. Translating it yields CASSFSSPDTQYF. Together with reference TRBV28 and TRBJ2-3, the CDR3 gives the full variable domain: DVKVTQSSRYLVKRTGEKVFLECVQDMDHENMFWYRQDPGLGLRLIYFSYDVKMKEKGDIPEGYSVSREKKERFSLILESASTNQTSMYLCASSFSSPDTQYFGPGTRLTVL.

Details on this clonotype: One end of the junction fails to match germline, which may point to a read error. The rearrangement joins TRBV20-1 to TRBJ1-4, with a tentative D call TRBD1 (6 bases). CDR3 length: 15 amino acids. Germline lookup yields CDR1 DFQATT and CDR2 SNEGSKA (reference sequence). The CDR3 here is CSARDQGRGNEKLFF. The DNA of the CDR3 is TGCAGCGCTAGAGACCAGGGGAGGGGTAATGAAAAACTGTTTTTT.

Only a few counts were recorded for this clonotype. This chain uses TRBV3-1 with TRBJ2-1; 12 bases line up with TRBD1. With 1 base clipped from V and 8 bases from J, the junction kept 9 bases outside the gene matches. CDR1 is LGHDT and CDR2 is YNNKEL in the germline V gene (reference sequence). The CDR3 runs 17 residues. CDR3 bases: TGTGCCAGCAGCCAAGGATGGGGGACAGGGGGCCGCGATGAGCAGTTCTTC. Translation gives CASSQGWGTGGRDEQFF.

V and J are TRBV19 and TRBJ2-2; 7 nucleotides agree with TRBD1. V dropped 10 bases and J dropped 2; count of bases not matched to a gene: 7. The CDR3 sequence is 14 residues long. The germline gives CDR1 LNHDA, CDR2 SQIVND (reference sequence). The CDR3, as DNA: TGTGCCACCAAGGGACAGTCTAACACCGGGGAGCTGTTTTTT. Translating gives CATKGQSNTGELFF.

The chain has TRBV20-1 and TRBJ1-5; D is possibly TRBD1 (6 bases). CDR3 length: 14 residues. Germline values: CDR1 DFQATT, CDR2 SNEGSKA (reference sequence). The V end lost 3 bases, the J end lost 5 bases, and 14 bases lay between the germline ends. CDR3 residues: CSASLGAGDQPQHF. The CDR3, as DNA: TGCAGTGCTAGTCTGGGGGCAGGGGATCAGCCCCAGCATTTT.

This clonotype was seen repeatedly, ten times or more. CDR3 in amino acids: CASSADDRVAQPQHF. The CDR3 nucleotides are TGTGCCAGCAGCGCAGATGACAGGGTGGCTCAGCCCCAGCATTTT. This chain joins TRBV7-2 and TRBJ1-5; 7 nucleotides agree with TRBD1. The CDR3 runs 15 residues. Trimming took 5 bases from V and 6 from J; bases not matched to a gene: 10. Germline V gene data show CDR1 as SGHTA and CDR2 as FQGNSA.

This CDR3 reads CASRSNNEQFF. CDR3 DNA: TGTGCCAGCAGGTCCAACAATGAGCAGTTCTTC. This sequence joins TRBV12-3 or TRBV12-4 and TRBJ2-1; the D is unclear. The V end was cut by 6 bases, the J end by 5 bases, with 5 bases between. CDR3 length: 11 residues.

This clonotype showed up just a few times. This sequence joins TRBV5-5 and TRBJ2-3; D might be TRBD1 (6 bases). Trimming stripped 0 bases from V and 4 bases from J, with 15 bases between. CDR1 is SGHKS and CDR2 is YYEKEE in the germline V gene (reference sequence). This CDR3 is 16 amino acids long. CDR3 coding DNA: TGTGCCAGCAGCTTGGGGCCGGGACCAGGGGCAGATACGCAGTATTTT. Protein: CASSLGPGPGADTQYF.

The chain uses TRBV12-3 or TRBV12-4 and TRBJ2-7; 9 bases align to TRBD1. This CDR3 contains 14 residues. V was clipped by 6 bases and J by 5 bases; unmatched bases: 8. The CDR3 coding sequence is TGTGCCAGCAGAGGACAGGGGACTCTAAACGAGCAGTACTTC. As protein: CASRGQGTLNEQYF.

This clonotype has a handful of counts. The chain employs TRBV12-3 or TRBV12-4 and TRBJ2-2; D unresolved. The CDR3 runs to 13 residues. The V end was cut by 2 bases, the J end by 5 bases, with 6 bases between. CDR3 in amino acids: CASSLQQTGELFF. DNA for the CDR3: TGTGCCAGCAGTTTACAACAGACCGGGGAGCTGTTTTTT.

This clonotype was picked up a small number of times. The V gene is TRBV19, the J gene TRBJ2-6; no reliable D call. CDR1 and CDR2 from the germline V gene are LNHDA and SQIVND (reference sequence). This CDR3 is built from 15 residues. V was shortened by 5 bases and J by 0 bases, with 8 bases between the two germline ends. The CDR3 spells CASSVGRSGANVLTF. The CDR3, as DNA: TGTGCCAGTAGTGTCGGGCGCTCTGGGGCCAACGTCCTGACTTTC.

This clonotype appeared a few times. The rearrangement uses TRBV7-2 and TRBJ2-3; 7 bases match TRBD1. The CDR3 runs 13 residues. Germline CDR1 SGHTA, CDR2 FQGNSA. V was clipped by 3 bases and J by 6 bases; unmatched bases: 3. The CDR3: CASSFTGVDTQYF. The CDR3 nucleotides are TGTGCCAGCAGCTTTACAGGGGTGGATACGCAGTATTTT.

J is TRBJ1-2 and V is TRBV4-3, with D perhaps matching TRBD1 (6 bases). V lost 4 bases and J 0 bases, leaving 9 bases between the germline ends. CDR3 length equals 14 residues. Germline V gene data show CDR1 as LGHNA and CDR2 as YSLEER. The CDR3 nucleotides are TGCGCCAGCAGCCGGTCAGGGGCTAACTATGGCTACACCTTC. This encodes CASSRSGANYGYTF.